Listed below are T cell receptor beta chains from one sample, sequenced in a study of T cell responses to AZD1222 COVID-19 vaccine. The assay was immunoSEQ multiplex PCR, and TCRdb's table has in-frame clones only and misses some. This table holds about 100,000 clones, about 92% found once. Source: peripheral blood, taken on day 0 of AZD1222 vaccination. The receptors were gathered from an adult in good health. The CDR3 runs from the conserved cysteine through the conserved F or W. Each record gives: D gene, J gene, V gene, clone size, CDR3 DNA, CDR3 protein. D genes are given only for firm matches. Clone size is given for some rows only: seen once, a few or many times, or a class if the clone is expanded.

d_call: -
j_call: TRBJ1-2
v_call: TRBV28
clone_size: -
cdr3_nt: TGTGCCAGCAGTACCCGGACGGTCTATGGCTACACCTTC
cdr3_aa: CASSTRTVYGYTF

d_call: TRBD1
j_call: TRBJ1-5
v_call: TRBV6-6
clone_size: -
cdr3_nt: TGTGCCAGCAGTTCCAGACAGGGCTATAGCAATCAGCCCCAGCATTTT
cdr3_aa: CASSSRQGYSNQPQHF

d_call: TRBD2
j_call: TRBJ2-7
v_call: TRBV10-2
clone_size: -
cdr3_nt: TGCGCCAGCGGGGATAGCGGGAGGGCCTTCTACGAGCAGTACTTC
cdr3_aa: CASGDSGRAFYEQYF

d_call: -
j_call: TRBJ2-7
v_call: TRBV30
clone_size: -
cdr3_nt: TGTGCCTGGAGTGTTTTATCGGGACTTCCCTACGAGCAGTACTTC
cdr3_aa: CAWSVLSGLPYEQYF

d_call: TRBD1
j_call: TRBJ2-7
v_call: TRBV7-3
clone_size: -
cdr3_nt: TGTGCCAGCAGCCCGCACCAACCGACAGGGGAAGACGAGCAGTACTTC
cdr3_aa: CASSPHQPTGEDEQYF

d_call: -
j_call: TRBJ2-5
v_call: TRBV6-5
clone_size: -
cdr3_nt: TGTGCCAGCAGTCGGGGCAGACAAGAGACCCAGTACTTC
cdr3_aa: CASSRGRQETQYF

d_call: -
j_call: TRBJ1-6
v_call: TRBV19
clone_size: once
cdr3_nt: TGTGCCAGTAGTATCCACAGGGTCTCCTATAATTCACCCCTCCACTTT
cdr3_aa: CASSIHRVSYNSPLHF

d_call: TRBD1
j_call: TRBJ2-2
v_call: TRBV28
clone_size: -
cdr3_nt: TGTGCCAGCAGTCCCTCCGGGACAGGTTCGTCGGGGGAGCTGTTTTTT
cdr3_aa: CASSPSGTGSSGELFF

d_call: -
j_call: TRBJ2-7
v_call: TRBV19
clone_size: -
cdr3_nt: TGTGCCAGCAGACTAGGGCCTCTCTACGAGCAGTACTTC
cdr3_aa: CASRLGPLYEQYF

d_call: TRBD1
j_call: TRBJ2-5
v_call: TRBV15
clone_size: -
cdr3_nt: TGTGCCACCAGCAGAGGGGACAGTCAAGAGACCCAGTACTTC
cdr3_aa: CATSRGDSQETQYF

d_call: -
j_call: TRBJ1-4
v_call: TRBV15
clone_size: -
cdr3_nt: TGTGCCACCAGCAGAGATCTAGGTGATAATGAAAAACTGTTTTTT
cdr3_aa: CATSRDLGDNEKLFF

d_call: -
j_call: TRBJ2-2
v_call: TRBV18
clone_size: few
cdr3_nt: TGTGCCAGCTCACCGGGGGCAGGGATCACCGGGGAGCTGTTTTTT
cdr3_aa: CASSPGAGITGELFF

d_call: TRBD2
j_call: TRBJ2-3
v_call: TRBV7-9
clone_size: -
cdr3_nt: TGTGCCAGCAGCTCCATAGCGGGGGGGCAAGATACGCAGTATTTT
cdr3_aa: CASSSIAGGQDTQYF

d_call: -
j_call: TRBJ1-4
v_call: TRBV3-1/TRBV3-2
clone_size: -
cdr3_nt: TGTGCCAGCAGCCAAGATGCAGGGCCTAATGAAAAACTGTTTTTT
cdr3_aa: CASSQDAGPNEKLFF

d_call: -
j_call: TRBJ1-5
v_call: TRBV3-1/TRBV3-2
clone_size: -
cdr3_nt: TGTGCCAGCAGCTATAGGGAAGGCAATCAGCCCCAGCATTTT
cdr3_aa: CASSYREGNQPQHF

d_call: -
j_call: TRBJ1-5
v_call: TRBV7-9
clone_size: -
cdr3_nt: TGTGCCAGCAGCTTAGACGGGCAGCCCTTTCAGCCCCAGCATTTT
cdr3_aa: CASSLDGQPFQPQHF

d_call: -
j_call: TRBJ2-2
v_call: TRBV7-6
clone_size: -
cdr3_nt: TGTGCCAGCAGCTTAGGTCGTCTAGCGAACACCGGGGAGCTGTTTTTT
cdr3_aa: CASSLGRLANTGELFF

d_call: TRBD1
j_call: TRBJ1-1
v_call: TRBV29-1
clone_size: few
cdr3_nt: TGCAGCGGAAAACAGGGGGGGAACACTGAAGCTTTCTTT
cdr3_aa: CSGKQGGNTEAFF

d_call: TRBD2
j_call: TRBJ2-5
v_call: TRBV9
clone_size: -
cdr3_nt: TGTGCCAGCAGCCCCCCCGCAGCGGGGGGAGGGGAGACCCAGTACTTC
cdr3_aa: CASSPPAAGGGETQYF

d_call: -
j_call: TRBJ2-7
v_call: TRBV7-9
clone_size: -
cdr3_nt: TGTGCCAGCAGCTTAGGGAACGAGCAGTACTTC
cdr3_aa: CASSLGNEQYF

d_call: TRBD1
j_call: TRBJ1-4
v_call: TRBV5-5
clone_size: -
cdr3_nt: TGTGCCAGCAGCTTGGGAGGGGGCAATAATGAAAAACTGTTTTTT
cdr3_aa: CASSLGGGNNEKLFF

d_call: TRBD1
j_call: TRBJ2-2
v_call: TRBV6-6
clone_size: -
cdr3_nt: TGTGCCAGCAGTGTCAGACAGGGTAACACCGGGGAGCTGTTTTTT
cdr3_aa: CASSVRQGNTGELFF

d_call: -
j_call: TRBJ2-7
v_call: TRBV27
clone_size: -
cdr3_nt: TGTGCCAGCAGTCGGCAGCAGGGGTGGCACGAGCAGTACTTC
cdr3_aa: CASSRQQGWHEQYF

d_call: TRBD1
j_call: TRBJ2-7
v_call: TRBV4-2
clone_size: -
cdr3_nt: TGTGCCAGCAGCCAAGGTCAGGGGGCAGAACAGAAGCAGTACTTC
cdr3_aa: CASSQGQGAEQKQYF

d_call: -
j_call: TRBJ1-2
v_call: TRBV5-6
clone_size: once
cdr3_nt: TGTGCCAGCAGCTTGAATGGAGGCTACACCTTC
cdr3_aa: CASSLNGGYTF

d_call: -
j_call: TRBJ1-5
v_call: TRBV6-1
clone_size: -
cdr3_nt: TGTGCCAGCAGTGAGGCAACGGGGGTACAGCCCCAGCATTTT
cdr3_aa: CASSEATGVQPQHF

d_call: -
j_call: TRBJ2-1
v_call: TRBV29-1
clone_size: -
cdr3_nt: TGCAGCGTTACAGGGCTAATACAGCTCTCCTACAATGAGCAGTTCTTC
cdr3_aa: CSVTGLIQLSYNEQFF

d_call: -
j_call: TRBJ2-1
v_call: TRBV30
clone_size: once
cdr3_nt: TGTGCCTGGAGTCAGGACAGTAGCTCCTACAATGAGCAGTTCTTC
cdr3_aa: CAWSQDSSSYNEQFF

d_call: TRBD1
j_call: TRBJ1-1
v_call: TRBV19
clone_size: -
cdr3_nt: TGTGCCAGTAGGAGGGACAGGGCCATGAACACTGAAGCTTTCTTT
cdr3_aa: CASRRDRAMNTEAFF

d_call: -
j_call: TRBJ2-3
v_call: TRBV29-1
clone_size: -
cdr3_nt: TGCAGCGTTGAAGTGGGGACACTTAGCACAGATACGCAGTATTTT
cdr3_aa: CSVEVGTLSTDTQYF

d_call: -
j_call: TRBJ1-5
v_call: TRBV11-3
clone_size: few
cdr3_nt: TGTGCCAGCAGCTGCAAGCCTTTT
cdr3_aa: CASSCKPF

d_call: TRBD1
j_call: TRBJ1-2
v_call: TRBV6-2/TRBV6-3
clone_size: once
cdr3_nt: TGTGCCAGCAGTACATCGGACAGGGGAATCATTCCAGGATATGGCTACACCTTC
cdr3_aa: CASSTSDRGIIPGYGYTF

d_call: -
j_call: TRBJ2-3
v_call: TRBV24-1
clone_size: -
cdr3_nt: TGTGCCACCAGTGATCCGACAGATACGCAGTATTTT
cdr3_aa: CATSDPTDTQYF

d_call: -
j_call: TRBJ1-5
v_call: TRBV19
clone_size: -
cdr3_nt: TGTGCCAGTAGTATGACAGGATTCAATCAGCCCCAGCATTTT
cdr3_aa: CASSMTGFNQPQHF

d_call: -
j_call: TRBJ1-3
v_call: TRBV25-1
clone_size: -
cdr3_nt: TGTGCCAGCAGTGGGAAATGGGGGGGAGAGACTGGAAACACCATATATTTT
cdr3_aa: CASSGKWGGETGNTIYF

d_call: TRBD1
j_call: TRBJ2-2
v_call: TRBV29-1
clone_size: -
cdr3_nt: TGCAGCGTCCTCATCCAGGGGGCAAGCGGGGAGCTGTTTTTT
cdr3_aa: CSVLIQGASGELFF

d_call: -
j_call: TRBJ2-6
v_call: TRBV11-3
clone_size: -
cdr3_nt: TGTGCCAGCAGCTTAGACCTCAGCTCTGGGGCCAACGTCCTGACTTTC
cdr3_aa: CASSLDLSSGANVLTF

d_call: TRBD1
j_call: TRBJ1-4
v_call: TRBV30
clone_size: -
cdr3_nt: TGTGCCTGGAGTCGGGGGGACAGCGCCGCAACTAATGAAAAACTGTTTTTT
cdr3_aa: CAWSRGDSAATNEKLFF

d_call: -
j_call: TRBJ1-1
v_call: TRBV28
clone_size: -
cdr3_nt: TGTGCCAGCGGGCCCCGAGAAGAAGCTTTCTTT
cdr3_aa: CASGPREEAFF

d_call: -
j_call: TRBJ1-1
v_call: TRBV6-2/TRBV6-3
clone_size: -
cdr3_nt: TGTGCCAGCAGTTACCTGACAGGGAACACTGAAGCTTTCTTT
cdr3_aa: CASSYLTGNTEAFF

d_call: -
j_call: TRBJ2-5
v_call: TRBV7-2
clone_size: -
cdr3_nt: TGTGCCAGCAGACCCCCGAGGTGGGAGACCCAGTACTTC
cdr3_aa: CASRPPRWETQYF

d_call: -
j_call: TRBJ1-2
v_call: TRBV11-3
clone_size: few
cdr3_nt: TGTGCCAGCAGCCCCGGGCAAAACTATGGCTACACCTTC
cdr3_aa: CASSPGQNYGYTF

d_call: TRBD2
j_call: TRBJ2-7
v_call: TRBV7-2
clone_size: -
cdr3_nt: TGTGCCAGCAGCTTAGACGCAGTCGCGGGGGACGAGCAGTACTTC
cdr3_aa: CASSLDAVAGDEQYF

d_call: -
j_call: TRBJ1-5
v_call: TRBV25-1
clone_size: -
cdr3_nt: TGTGCCAGCCAAGGACAGACTAGCAATCAGCCCCAGCATTTT
cdr3_aa: CASQGQTSNQPQHF

d_call: TRBD1
j_call: TRBJ2-7
v_call: TRBV7-2
clone_size: -
cdr3_nt: TGTGCCAGCAGCATTGACAGGGGGCCCGAGCAGTACTTC
cdr3_aa: CASSIDRGPEQYF

d_call: TRBD1
j_call: TRBJ1-6
v_call: TRBV7-9
clone_size: -
cdr3_nt: TGTGCCAGCAGCGGGGCGGGACAGAATTCACCCCTCCACTTT
cdr3_aa: CASSGAGQNSPLHF

d_call: -
j_call: TRBJ2-1
v_call: TRBV2
clone_size: -
cdr3_nt: TGTGCCAGCAGTTCCGGGGCCTACAATGAGCAGTTCTTC
cdr3_aa: CASSSGAYNEQFF

d_call: -
j_call: TRBJ2-1
v_call: TRBV12-3/TRBV12-4
clone_size: -
cdr3_nt: TGTGCCAGCAGCAAGGATGAGCAGTTCTTC
cdr3_aa: CASSKDEQFF

d_call: -
j_call: TRBJ1-2
v_call: TRBV13
clone_size: -
cdr3_nt: TGTGCCAGCAGCTTAGGACAGCTCTATGGCTACACCTTC
cdr3_aa: CASSLGQLYGYTF

d_call: TRBD1
j_call: TRBJ1-5
v_call: TRBV7-2
clone_size: once
cdr3_nt: TGTGCCAGCAGCCATGGACAGGGTCGAGGCAATCAGCCCCAGCATTTT
cdr3_aa: CASSHGQGRGNQPQHF

d_call: -
j_call: TRBJ2-2
v_call: TRBV4-1
clone_size: -
cdr3_nt: TGCGCCAGCAGCCAAGATATAAGGGTAGGCGGGGAGCTGTTTTTT
cdr3_aa: CASSQDIRVGGELFF

d_call: TRBD2
j_call: TRBJ2-1
v_call: TRBV9
clone_size: once
cdr3_nt: TGTGCCAGCAGCGTAGTGGGGACTAGCGGGAGTTCCTACAATGAGCAGTTCTTC
cdr3_aa: CASSVVGTSGSSYNEQFF

d_call: TRBD2
j_call: TRBJ2-7
v_call: TRBV7-2
clone_size: -
cdr3_nt: TGTGCCAGCAGCTTAGGCCCTAGCGGGACCTACGAGCAGTACTTC
cdr3_aa: CASSLGPSGTYEQYF

d_call: TRBD1
j_call: TRBJ2-3
v_call: TRBV2
clone_size: -
cdr3_nt: TGTGCCACCCGGGGACAGGGCACAGATACGCAGTATTTT
cdr3_aa: CATRGQGTDTQYF